This T cell receptor (beta chain) was captured by sequencing in a study of blood T cell repertoires in COVID-19. The wider study: COVID-19 samples collected from the United States, Italy and Spain covered acute and convalescent phases. The analysed material was cDNA or gDNA that came from T cells, B-cell-depleted T cells, or PBMCs.

Sequencing was performed with immunoSEQ multiplex PCR; in TCRdb, only in-frame clones are kept and a portion is missing. This table has 200,000 to 250,000 clones, around nine tenths appearing once. J lost 2 bases, V lost 3 bases, and 0 bases had no gene match. Germline-derived CDR1 and CDR2 are SNHLY and FYNNEI. The CDR3 is 14 residues long. Each recovered donor of Cohort 3 presented with two negative PCRs, clearance, or symptom resolution. Sequenced sample: PBMCs or T cells enriched from blood (not recorded which). This receptor was obtained from a woman younger than 30 who had recovered from COVID-19. This chain links TRBV2 with TRBJ2-1; 8 bases map to TRBD1. This CDR3 reads CASSEGQAYNEQFF. CDR3 bases: TGTGCCAGCAGTGAGGGACAGGCCTACAATGAGCAGTTCTTC.